A single sample is the source of the 5 T cell receptor beta chains below, sequenced in a study of shared clonotypes between healthy human individuals (dated by TCRdb to 2019 to 2021). Libraries were prepared through the immunoSEQ multiplex PCR assay. TCRdb re-hosts the immuneACCESS table, in-frame sequences only. Its copies lack some clones; in the studies checked, an unresolved V gene accounts for under half of them, and the cause for the rest is not known. The sample profile shows 2 million or so clones; about 95% of them were found once. The ten largest account for roughly 1.1% of the sample. CD8 naive samples were obtained by positive selection for CCR7 among CD45RO-negative cells, yielding a CD45RA+CCR7+ population from which TemRA cells were excluded. Source material: naive CD8+ T cells sorted from blood. The sample's cell subset or site label is to be understood as: CD45RA+CCR7+. The source is a young man in good health.

V and J are TRBV9 and TRBJ2-7; D ambiguous. CDR1 is SGDLS and CDR2 is YYNGEE in the germline V gene. This CDR3 spans 14 amino acids. Trimming took off 0 bases at V and 1 base at J, with 8 bases between the two ends. Written as DNA, the CDR3 is TGTGCCAGCAGCGTAGGGGTTTTATCCTACGAGCAGTACTTC. Translated, it gives CASSVGVLSYEQYF.

This clone was detected only a few times. Other DNA sequences in this specimen translate into the identical CDR3. The chain joins TRBV30 to TRBJ1-5; TRBD1 matches at 7 bases. This CDR3 comprises 14 residues. Germline values: CDR1 GTSNPN, CDR2 SVGIG (reference sequence). Unmatched junction bases numbered 2, after V lost 1 base and J lost 2 bases. The CDR3, as DNA: TGTGCCTGGAGTGCAGGACAGGGCAATCAGCCCCAGCATTTT. It specifies CAWSAGQGNQPQHF.

Only one count was recorded for this clone. This chain links TRBV4-1 with TRBJ2-7, with TRBD2 matching over 8 bases. V shed 5 bases, J shed 1 base, and the junction held 4 bases outside the gene matches. This CDR3 contains 14 residues. Germline-derived CDR1 and CDR2 are MGHRA and YSYEKL. For the CDR3, the DNA is TGCGCCAGCAGCTTGACTAGCGTTTCCTACGAGCAGTACTTC. It translates to CASSLTSVSYEQYF.

Only one count was recorded for this clone. The CDR3 DNA reads TGTGCCAGCAGTTTCTTGGTTGGGCCAGAGTCGAACACCGGGGAGCTGTTTTTT. This sequence encodes CASSFLVGPESNTGELFF. This rearrangement joins TRBV28 to TRBJ2-2; D gene ambiguous. With 3 bases removed from V and 0 bases from J, the gap between germline ends came to 17 bases. Germline V gene sequence: CDR1 MDHEN, CDR2 SYDVKM. The CDR3 length is 18 residues.

About this clone itself: The sample carries other DNA sequences with the same CDR3. The chain combines TRBV28 with TRBJ1-5; no clear D. Trimming shortened V by 4 bases and J by 0 bases, and 13 bases separated the two germline ends. The CDR3 is made up of 16 amino acids. Per the germline V gene, CDR1 is MDHEN and CDR2 is SYDVKM. The CDR3 nucleotides read TGTGCCAGCAGTTCTCCACGGCACTATAGCAATCAGCCCCAGCATTTT. This encodes CASSSPRHYSNQPQHF.